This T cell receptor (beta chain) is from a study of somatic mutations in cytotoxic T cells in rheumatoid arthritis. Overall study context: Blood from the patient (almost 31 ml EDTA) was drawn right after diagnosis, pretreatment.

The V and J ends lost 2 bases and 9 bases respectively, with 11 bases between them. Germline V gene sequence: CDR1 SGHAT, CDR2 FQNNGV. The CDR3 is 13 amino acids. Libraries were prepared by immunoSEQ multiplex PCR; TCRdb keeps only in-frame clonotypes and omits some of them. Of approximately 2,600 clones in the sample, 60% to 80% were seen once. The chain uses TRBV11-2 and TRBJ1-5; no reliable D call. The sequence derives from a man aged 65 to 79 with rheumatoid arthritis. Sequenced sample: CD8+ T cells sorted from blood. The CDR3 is CASSLSQFRPQHF. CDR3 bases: TGTGCCAGCAGCTTAAGTCAGTTCCGGCCCCAGCATTTT.